The rows below give T cell receptor beta chains drawn from one sample of a study of shared clonotypes between healthy human individuals. Using immunoSEQ multiplex PCR, the repertoire was profiled, and TCRdb retains in-frame clones only, with some absent. Counted here are approximately 940,000 clones, 76% occurring once; the ten biggest clones make up 1.5%. What was sequenced was memory CD4+ T cells sorted from blood. All receptors come from a man between 18 and 29 years old in good health. Each CDR3 is given with its conserved first and last residue. D genes are given only for firm matches. The listing skips clone size in some rows; elsewhere it reads once, few, many or a size class.

cdr3_nt cdr3_aa d_call v_call clone_size j_call
TGTGCCAGCAGTAGGGGCCAGTGGGTTTATGTCTACACCTTC CASSRGQWVYVYTF NA TRBV6-5 NA TRBJ1-2
TGTGCCAGCAGTTTTCTAGCGGGACAAGACAATGAGCAGTTCTTC CASSFLAGQDNEQFF TRBD2 TRBV28 NA TRBJ2-1
TGTGCCAGCAGCCCCTACACGTATCAAGAGACCCAGTACTTC CASSPYTYQETQYF NA TRBV5-4 NA TRBJ2-5
TGTGCCAGCAGTTACTCGGGCAGTAAGAATTCACCCCTCCACTTT CASSYSGSKNSPLHF NA TRBV6-5 NA TRBJ1-6
TGTGCCAGTACCACGGAAGCAGTCCCCTACAATGAGCAGTTCTTC CASTTEAVPYNEQFF NA TRBV5-5 NA TRBJ2-1
TGTGCCAGCAGCGCCGGGGGCGCCCGGACCCAGTACTTC CASSAGGARTQYF NA TRBV7-9 NA TRBJ2-5
TGTGCCAGCAGTTACAGAGAGCAGTTCTTC CASSYREQFF NA TRBV2 NA TRBJ2-1
TGTGCCAGCAGCTTAAGTGCTAGCGGGGGCTACGAGCAGTACTTC CASSLSASGGYEQYF TRBD2 TRBV11-2 NA TRBJ2-7
TGTGCCACCTACATGACAGCGCTTGGCTACACCTTC CATYMTALGYTF NA TRBV28 NA TRBJ1-2
TGCGCCAGCAGTGACCAGACTAGCGGGCTATCTGGGGCCAACGTCCTGACTTTC CASSDQTSGLSGANVLTF TRBD2 TRBV10-2 NA TRBJ2-6
TGTGCCAGCAGCCCACAGGGGAATTCAGATACGCAGTATTTT CASSPQGNSDTQYF TRBD1 TRBV7-9 NA TRBJ2-3
TGCGCCAGCAGCAGGACGGCTGGATTTTCCTACAATGAGCAGTTCTTC CASSRTAGFSYNEQFF NA TRBV5-1 NA TRBJ2-1
TGTGCCTGGAGTGGACTGGGGGGAAACACCATATATTTT CAWSGLGGNTIYF NA TRBV30 NA TRBJ1-3
TGTGCCAGCAGCTCGAGGGTGCTAGCGGGCTTAGTAATAGAGACCCAGTACTTC CASSSRVLAGLVIETQYF TRBD2 TRBV11-2 NA TRBJ2-5
TGTGCCAGCAGTAGGGAAGCCCTAGCGGGGGAGACCCAGTACTTC CASSREALAGETQYF TRBD2 TRBV9 NA TRBJ2-5
TGCGCCAGCAGCCCGGGGACTAGCGGAACGGGCGATGAGCAGTTCTTC CASSPGTSGTGDEQFF TRBD2 TRBV5-1 few TRBJ2-1
TGTGCCAGTAGTGTCGGGACAGGTGATGAAAAACTGTTTTTT CASSVGTGDEKLFF TRBD1 TRBV19 few TRBJ1-4
TGTGCCAGCAGCCCTAGCGGGAAAGAGAAAAATACGCAGTATTTT CASSPSGKEKNTQYF TRBD2 TRBV11-2 NA TRBJ2-3
TGCAGCGCCGGAACAGGGGCTAACTATGGCTACACCTTC CSAGTGANYGYTF TRBD1 TRBV29-1 NA TRBJ1-2
TGTGCCACCAGCAGAGGGGGCTCTGGGGCCAACGTCCTGACTTTC CATSRGGSGANVLTF NA TRBV15 NA TRBJ2-6